The present entry profiles one T cell receptor beta chain with its context. Original handling: ImmunoSEQ sequences covered only the junction and lacked quality scores; filtering therefore differed. This table comes from immunoSEQ multiplex PCR, and its TCRdb copy is limited to in-frame clones, with some not included. V and J calls and clone size are copied from that table; D and trimming were computed from the DNA. The profile shows roughly 500,000 clones, around four fifths of them singletons. Extraction of genomic DNA in unsorted samples used 100 million or so PBMCs. The source of the sample is a study of shared clonotypes between healthy human individuals. The V gene's germline CDR1 is SGDLS and CDR2 YYNGEE. This CDR3 has 16 amino acids. The V gene end was trimmed by 3 bases and the J gene end by 0 bases; junction bases not matched to a gene: 5.

This rearrangement joins TRBV9 to TRBJ2-3, with 9 bases that match TRBD2. The sequencing sample was made of PBMCs. This clonotype was sampled from a woman between 40 and 55 years old in good health. Some clones in this sample may be carry-over from other donors' samples. The CDR3 reads CASSDRLAASTDTQYF. The CDR3 DNA reads TGTGCCAGCAGCGACAGACTAGCGGCTAGCACAGATACGCAGTATTTT. Using reference TRBV9 and TRBJ2-3 for the parts outside the CDR3, the full variable domain is DSGVTQTPKHLITATGQRVTLRCSPRSGDLSVYWYQQSLDQGLQFLIQYYNGEERAKGNILERFSAQQFPDLHSELNLSSLELGDSALYFCASSDRLAASTDTQYFGPGTRLTVL.